Reported below is one TCR beta chain. The sample is drawn from a study of cytomegalovirus exposure and HLA in healthy donors. This PCR relied on a set of 60 Vbeta primers and 13 Jbeta primers. Produced via immunoSEQ multiplex PCR; TCRdb's table is partial and in-frame only. The sample lists under 150,000 clones; approximately 83% were seen once. The sequence was collected from a male donor in good health and CMV-seronegative. The sequenced sample was PBMCs.

CDR3 protein: CASSFESMHTDTQYF. In DNA, the CDR3 is TGTGCCAGCAGCTTCGAGTCGATGCACACAGATACGCAGTATTTT. The chain is built from TRBV5-4 and TRBJ2-3; D uncertain. Germline V gives CDR1 SGHNT, CDR2 YYREEE (reference sequence). The CDR3 extends over 15 amino acids. V gave up 2 bases and J gave up 2 bases, with 12 bases separating them.